The rows below give T cell receptor beta chains drawn from one sample of a study of blood T cell repertoires in COVID-19. Sequencing was performed with immunoSEQ multiplex PCR; in TCRdb, only in-frame clones are kept and a portion is missing. Of roughly 99,000 clones listed, around 90% are singletons. The sample was peripheral blood. These receptor sequences come from a woman aged 30 to 39 with acute or convalescent COVID-19. CDR3s include the opening cysteine and the closing phenylalanine or tryptophan. The D gene is left open where the match is weak. A row's size may be missing; if present it is once, few, many or a size class.

clone_size: NA
d_call: NA
v_call: TRBV4-3
j_call: TRBJ1-2
cdr3_aa: CASSQDTGQNYGYTF
cdr3_nt: TGCGCCAGCAGCCAAGACACTGGACAGAACTATGGCTACACCTTC

clone_size: NA
d_call: TRBD1
v_call: TRBV7-9
j_call: TRBJ1-1
cdr3_aa: CASSRTGGAFF
cdr3_nt: TGTGCCAGCAGCCGCACAGGGGGAGCTTTCTTT

clone_size: NA
d_call: TRBD2
v_call: TRBV28
j_call: TRBJ2-2
cdr3_aa: CASRIMASGDTGELFF
cdr3_nt: TGTGCCAGCAGGATCATGGCTAGCGGCGACACCGGGGAGCTGTTTTTT

clone_size: NA
d_call: NA
v_call: TRBV14
j_call: TRBJ1-2
cdr3_aa: CASSYNLNGYTF
cdr3_nt: TGTGCCAGCAGCTATAACTTAAATGGCTACACCTTC

clone_size: NA
d_call: NA
v_call: TRBV2
j_call: TRBJ1-4
cdr3_aa: CASSGRTELNEKLFF
cdr3_nt: TGTGCCAGCAGTGGGAGGACAGAGTTAAATGAAAAACTGTTTTTT

clone_size: NA
d_call: NA
v_call: TRBV5-1
j_call: TRBJ1-2
cdr3_aa: CASSLTTSQDYGYTF
cdr3_nt: TGCGCCAGCAGCTTAACGACCTCACAGGACTATGGCTACACCTTC

clone_size: NA
d_call: TRBD1
v_call: TRBV6-5
j_call: TRBJ1-2
cdr3_aa: CASRPTGGYGYTF
cdr3_nt: TGTGCCAGCAGACCCACAGGGGGGTATGGCTACACCTTC

clone_size: NA
d_call: NA
v_call: TRBV7-4
j_call: TRBJ1-3
cdr3_aa: CASSLRTAFSGNTIYF
cdr3_nt: TGTGCCAGCAGCTTAAGGACAGCCTTCTCTGGAAACACCATATATTTT

clone_size: NA
d_call: TRBD2
v_call: TRBV5-4
j_call: TRBJ2-3
cdr3_aa: CASSPGLAGGTDTQYF
cdr3_nt: TGTGCCAGCAGCCCGGGACTAGCGGGGGGCACAGATACGCAGTATTTT

clone_size: NA
d_call: NA
v_call: TRBV3-1/TRBV3-2
j_call: TRBJ2-1
cdr3_aa: CASSQDALRSSRGNEQFF
cdr3_nt: TGTGCCAGCAGCCAAGATGCCCTCCGGAGCAGCCGGGGCAATGAGCAGTTCTTC

clone_size: NA
d_call: NA
v_call: TRBV6-2/TRBV6-3
j_call: TRBJ2-1
cdr3_aa: CASSYAHSSYNEQFF
cdr3_nt: TGTGCCAGCAGTTACGCCCACTCCTCCTACAATGAGCAGTTCTTC

clone_size: NA
d_call: TRBD2
v_call: TRBV4-3
j_call: TRBJ2-5
cdr3_aa: CASSQERGGQETQYF
cdr3_nt: TGCGCCAGCAGCCAAGAGCGGGGGGGCCAAGAGACCCAGTACTTC

clone_size: few
d_call: NA
v_call: TRBV23-1
j_call: TRBJ1-5
cdr3_aa: CATQLGGGNQPQHF
cdr3_nt: TGCGCCACCCAACTAGGAGGAGGCAATCAGCCCCAGCATTTT

clone_size: NA
d_call: TRBD1
v_call: TRBV18
j_call: TRBJ1-2
cdr3_aa: CASSPTGNDGYTF
cdr3_nt: TGTGCCAGCTCACCGACAGGGAATGACGGCTACACCTTC

clone_size: NA
d_call: NA
v_call: TRBV10-2
j_call: TRBJ1-1
cdr3_aa: CASSIFGGEAFF
cdr3_nt: TGCGCCAGCAGTATTTTCGGGGGTGAAGCTTTCTTT

clone_size: NA
d_call: NA
v_call: TRBV6-1
j_call: TRBJ1-4
cdr3_aa: CASSEGLIGRATPGVTSTNEKLFF
cdr3_nt: TGTGCCAGCAGTGAAGGATTGATAGGCAGGGCGACTCCCGGTGTCACATCAACTAATGAAAAACTGTTTTTT

clone_size: NA
d_call: NA
v_call: TRBV7-6
j_call: TRBJ2-3
cdr3_aa: CASSRAGIRTDTQYF
cdr3_nt: TGTGCCAGCAGCCGTGCGGGGATCCGCACAGATACGCAGTATTTT

clone_size: once
d_call: NA
v_call: TRBV5-6
j_call: TRBJ2-7
cdr3_aa: CASSPMGHPYEQYF
cdr3_nt: TGTGCCAGCAGCCCGATGGGGCATCCCTACGAGCAGTACTTC

clone_size: NA
d_call: NA
v_call: TRBV6-4
j_call: TRBJ1-1
cdr3_aa: CASRDRTRNTEAFF
cdr3_nt: TGTGCCAGCAGGGACCGCACACGGAACACTGAAGCTTTCTTT

clone_size: NA
d_call: TRBD1
v_call: TRBV9
j_call: TRBJ2-7
cdr3_aa: CASSVSTGQLQYF
cdr3_nt: TGTGCCAGCAGCGTATCGACAGGGCAACTGCAGTACTTC

clone_size: NA
d_call: NA
v_call: TRBV7-2
j_call: TRBJ2-6
cdr3_aa: CASSLDRGSGANVLTF
cdr3_nt: TGTGCCAGCAGCTTAGATAGGGGATCTGGGGCCAACGTCCTGACTTTC

clone_size: NA
d_call: NA
v_call: TRBV4-1
j_call: TRBJ1-3
cdr3_aa: CASLETSGNTIYF
cdr3_nt: TGCGCCAGCCTCGAAACTTCTGGAAACACCATATATTTT

clone_size: once
d_call: NA
v_call: TRBV19
j_call: TRBJ2-7
cdr3_aa: CASSPRDNNYEQYF
cdr3_nt: TGTGCCAGTAGTCCCCGGGACAACAACTACGAGCAGTACTTC

clone_size: NA
d_call: TRBD1
v_call: TRBV30
j_call: TRBJ1-2
cdr3_aa: CAWARDRRVGYTF
cdr3_nt: TGTGCCTGGGCTAGGGACAGACGCGTCGGCTACACCTTC

clone_size: NA
d_call: TRBD2
v_call: TRBV6-5
j_call: TRBJ2-7
cdr3_aa: CASSRWGAGDEQYF
cdr3_nt: TGTGCCAGCAGTCGGTGGGGAGCGGGGGACGAGCAGTACTTC

clone_size: NA
d_call: NA
v_call: TRBV5-4
j_call: TRBJ2-1
cdr3_aa: CASSPRDASYNEQFF
cdr3_nt: TGTGCCAGCAGCCCGCGGGACGCCTCCTACAATGAGCAGTTCTTC

clone_size: once
d_call: TRBD1
v_call: TRBV7-2
j_call: TRBJ2-7
cdr3_aa: CASSIRDRTTYEQYF
cdr3_nt: TGTGCCAGCAGCATCCGGGACAGGACTACCTACGAGCAGTACTTC

clone_size: NA
d_call: TRBD2
v_call: TRBV29-1
j_call: TRBJ2-3
cdr3_aa: CSVEEREVDTQYF
cdr3_nt: TGCAGCGTTGAAGAGCGGGAGGTGGATACGCAGTATTTT

clone_size: NA
d_call: TRBD1
v_call: TRBV2
j_call: TRBJ1-1
cdr3_aa: CASNVQGGNTEAFF
cdr3_nt: TGTGCCAGCAATGTACAGGGGGGGAACACTGAAGCTTTCTTT

clone_size: NA
d_call: NA
v_call: TRBV19
j_call: TRBJ2-7
cdr3_aa: CASSIGGRNPPYEQYF
cdr3_nt: TGTGCCAGTAGTATCGGGGGGCGAAACCCCCCCTACGAGCAGTACTTC

clone_size: NA
d_call: TRBD2
v_call: TRBV5-8
j_call: TRBJ2-1
cdr3_aa: CASSPTHMTSGARNEQFF
cdr3_nt: TGTGCCAGCAGCCCCACCCATATGACTAGCGGGGCTCGCAATGAGCAGTTCTTC

clone_size: NA
d_call: NA
v_call: TRBV11-2
j_call: TRBJ2-7
cdr3_aa: CASSHSTGSYEQYF
cdr3_nt: TGTGCCAGCAGCCATTCAACAGGGTCCTACGAGCAGTACTTC

clone_size: NA
d_call: TRBD2
v_call: TRBV5-1
j_call: TRBJ2-7
cdr3_aa: CASSGGEGLVDEQYF
cdr3_nt: TGCGCCAGCAGCGGGGGGGAGGGCCTCGTGGACGAGCAGTACTTC

clone_size: NA
d_call: NA
v_call: TRBV19
j_call: TRBJ1-1
cdr3_aa: CASTYQGRGQGTEAFF
cdr3_nt: TGTGCCAGTACCTACCAGGGTAGAGGGCAGGGGACTGAAGCTTTCTTT

clone_size: NA
d_call: NA
v_call: TRBV14
j_call: TRBJ1-1
cdr3_aa: CASSQDWGPLRVNTEAFF
cdr3_nt: TGTGCCAGCAGCCAAGATTGGGGCCCCCTCAGGGTGAACACTGAAGCTTTCTTT

clone_size: NA
d_call: TRBD1
v_call: TRBV12-5
j_call: TRBJ1-2
cdr3_aa: CASGLESTGTDFYGYTF
cdr3_nt: TGTGCTAGTGGTTTGGAGTCAACCGGGACAGATTTCTATGGCTACACCTTC

clone_size: NA
d_call: TRBD1
v_call: TRBV19
j_call: TRBJ1-5
cdr3_aa: CASSIFGQGDQPQHF
cdr3_nt: TGTGCCAGTAGTATCTTCGGACAGGGCGATCAGCCCCAGCATTTT

clone_size: NA
d_call: TRBD2
v_call: TRBV11-2
j_call: TRBJ2-3
cdr3_aa: CASSLSRGTSGYTDTQYF
cdr3_nt: TGTGCCAGCAGCTTAAGCCGGGGGACTAGCGGTTACACAGATACGCAGTATTTT

clone_size: NA
d_call: NA
v_call: TRBV7-9
j_call: TRBJ1-2
cdr3_aa: CASSLVVDTGSNGYTF
cdr3_nt: TGTGCCAGCAGCTTAGTAGTGGACACAGGGTCGAATGGCTACACCTTC

clone_size: NA
d_call: NA
v_call: TRBV11-3
j_call: TRBJ2-3
cdr3_aa: CASSLGGTIKLTDTQYF
cdr3_nt: TGTGCCAGCAGCTTAGGAGGGACAATTAAACTCACAGATACGCAGTATTTT

clone_size: NA
d_call: NA
v_call: TRBV6-9
j_call: TRBJ1-1
cdr3_aa: CASRNRSGGISPEAFF
cdr3_nt: TGTGCCAGCAGGAACAGGTCCGGGGGGATAAGCCCTGAAGCTTTCTTT

clone_size: NA
d_call: TRBD2
v_call: TRBV7-8
j_call: TRBJ2-7
cdr3_aa: CASSPRGGSYEQYF
cdr3_nt: TGTGCCAGCAGCCCCCGCGGGGGGTCCTACGAGCAGTACTTC

clone_size: NA
d_call: NA
v_call: TRBV28
j_call: TRBJ2-2
cdr3_aa: CASKGLPSSGELFF
cdr3_nt: TGTGCCAGCAAAGGACTCCCCTCCTCCGGGGAGCTGTTTTTT

clone_size: NA
d_call: TRBD1
v_call: TRBV6-2/TRBV6-3
j_call: TRBJ1-5
cdr3_aa: CASSPGQFANQPQHF
cdr3_nt: TGTGCCAGCAGCCCGGGACAGTTCGCCAATCAGCCCCAGCATTTT

clone_size: NA
d_call: NA
v_call: TRBV30
j_call: TRBJ2-2
cdr3_aa: CAWTGLASSGELFF
cdr3_nt: TGTGCCTGGACTGGCCTAGCGAGTTCCGGGGAGCTGTTTTTT

clone_size: NA
d_call: NA
v_call: TRBV4-1
j_call: TRBJ2-6
cdr3_aa: CASSQWSTSSSGANVLTF
cdr3_nt: TGCGCCAGCAGCCAATGGTCAACTTCGAGCTCTGGGGCCAACGTCCTGACTTTC

clone_size: NA
d_call: TRBD2
v_call: TRBV7-8
j_call: TRBJ2-2
cdr3_aa: CASSKRGGELFF
cdr3_nt: TGTGCCAGCAGCAAGCGGGGCGGGGAGCTGTTTTTT

clone_size: NA
d_call: NA
v_call: TRBV12-3/TRBV12-4
j_call: TRBJ1-6
cdr3_aa: CASSPGRSPLHF
cdr3_nt: TGTGCCAGCAGTCCCGGTCGTTCACCCCTCCACTTT

clone_size: NA
d_call: NA
v_call: TRBV11-2
j_call: TRBJ1-5
cdr3_aa: CASSFQGGSNQPQHF
cdr3_nt: TGTGCCAGCAGCTTTCAGGGTGGGAGCAATCAGCCCCAGCATTTT

clone_size: NA
d_call: NA
v_call: TRBV4-1
j_call: TRBJ1-2
cdr3_aa: CASSQPDRYGYTF
cdr3_nt: TGCGCCAGCAGCCAACCCGACAGGTATGGCTACACCTTC

clone_size: once
d_call: TRBD1
v_call: TRBV10-3
j_call: TRBJ1-2
cdr3_aa: CAISEGTVAYGYTF
cdr3_nt: TGTGCCATCAGTGAGGGGACAGTTGCCTATGGCTACACCTTC

clone_size: NA
d_call: NA
v_call: TRBV3-1/TRBV3-2
j_call: TRBJ1-5
cdr3_aa: CASSQGGGNQPQHF
cdr3_nt: TGTGCCAGCAGCCAAGGGGGCGGCAATCAGCCCCAGCATTTT

clone_size: NA
d_call: NA
v_call: TRBV12-2
j_call: TRBJ1-4
cdr3_aa: CASRLMLDPPTGPKPENEKLFF
cdr3_nt: TGTGCAAGTCGCTTAATGTTGGACCCCCCAACAGGTCCGAAACCGGAAAATGAAAAACTGTTTTTT

clone_size: NA
d_call: TRBD1
v_call: TRBV4-2
j_call: TRBJ1-1
cdr3_aa: CASSQGAQGYMNTEAFF
cdr3_nt: TGTGCCAGCAGCCAAGGAGCACAGGGGTACATGAACACTGAAGCTTTCTTT

clone_size: once
d_call: NA
v_call: TRBV19
j_call: TRBJ1-1
cdr3_aa: CASSLYGGQQGWNTEAFF
cdr3_nt: TGTGCCAGTAGTCTGTACGGTGGTCAACAGGGATGGAACACTGAAGCTTTCTTT

clone_size: NA
d_call: TRBD1
v_call: TRBV28
j_call: TRBJ1-2
cdr3_aa: CASSPVDRGRGYTF
cdr3_nt: TGTGCCAGCAGCCCCGTCGACAGGGGACGTGGCTACACCTTC

clone_size: NA
d_call: TRBD2
v_call: TRBV27
j_call: TRBJ2-3
cdr3_aa: CASSPLAGAPDTQYF
cdr3_nt: TGTGCCAGCAGTCCCTTAGCGGGAGCCCCAGATACGCAGTATTTT

clone_size: NA
d_call: NA
v_call: TRBV19
j_call: TRBJ1-5
cdr3_aa: CASSSQKNQPQHF
cdr3_nt: TGTGCCAGTAGTTCCCAGAAAAATCAGCCCCAGCATTTT

clone_size: NA
d_call: NA
v_call: TRBV27
j_call: TRBJ2-3
cdr3_aa: CASRLLMAAMPDTQYF
cdr3_nt: TGTGCCAGCAGGCTCCTAATGGCGGCCATGCCAGATACGCAGTATTTT

clone_size: NA
d_call: TRBD2
v_call: TRBV19
j_call: TRBJ2-3
cdr3_aa: CASSITSGGTYTDTQYF
cdr3_nt: TGTGCCAGTAGTATCACCAGCGGGGGGACATACACAGATACGCAGTATTTT